This T cell receptor (beta chain) derives from a study of spatial heterogeneity in lung cancer. Study background: Sequenced were any available follow-up PBMC samples, which had been obtained a median of about 22 months after resection. Across the raw uncorrected reads, a unique TCR and UMI combination was observed, on average, more than ten times.

TCRdb re-called the 5' RACE reads with MiXCR, one entry per CDR3 protein. Of around 32,000 distinct CDR3 sequences in the sample, about 10% were seen once. This clonotype turned up a few times. As for time point: blood at routine non-recurrence follow-up after resection. Extraction of whole RNA from tumor, nontumor lung or frozen PBMC preceded unsorted sequencing. The germline V gene has CDR1 SQVTM and CDR2 ANQGSEA. After removal of 6 bases from V and 0 bases from J, the junction contained 4 bases not matched to a gene. There are 14 residues in the CDR3. The rearrangement links TRBV29-1 to TRBJ2-1, with TRBD2 matching 8 bases. This clonotype originated in a female donor with early-stage non-small cell lung cancer. The sample in question was PBMCs, obtained at follow-up. The CDR3 region is CSVERGSSYNEQFF. CDR3 bases: TGCAGCGTCGAGCGGGGGAGCTCCTACAATGAGCAGTTCTTC.